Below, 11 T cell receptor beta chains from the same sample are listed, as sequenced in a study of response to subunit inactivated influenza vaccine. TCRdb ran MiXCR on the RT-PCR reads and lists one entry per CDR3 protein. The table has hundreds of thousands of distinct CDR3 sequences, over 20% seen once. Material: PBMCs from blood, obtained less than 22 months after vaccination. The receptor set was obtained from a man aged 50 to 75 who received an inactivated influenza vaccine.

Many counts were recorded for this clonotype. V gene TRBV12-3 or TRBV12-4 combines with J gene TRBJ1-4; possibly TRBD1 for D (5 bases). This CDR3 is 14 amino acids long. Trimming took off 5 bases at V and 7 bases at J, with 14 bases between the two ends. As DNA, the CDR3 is TGTGCCAGCAGTCGAGGGGTAATCGGTGAAAAACTGTTTTTT. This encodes CASSRGVIGEKLFF.

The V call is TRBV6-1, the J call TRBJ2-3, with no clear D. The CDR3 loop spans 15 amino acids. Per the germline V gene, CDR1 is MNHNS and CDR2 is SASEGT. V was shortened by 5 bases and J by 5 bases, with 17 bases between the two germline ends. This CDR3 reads CASSLGRRPLDTQYF. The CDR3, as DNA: TGTGCCAGCAGTCTCGGACGGCGGCCTCTAGATACGCAGTATTTT.

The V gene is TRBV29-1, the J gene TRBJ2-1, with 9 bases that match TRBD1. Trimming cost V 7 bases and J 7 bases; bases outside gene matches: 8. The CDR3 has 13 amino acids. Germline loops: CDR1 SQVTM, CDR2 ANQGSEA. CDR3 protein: CSGTGTGYNEQFF. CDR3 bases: TGCAGCGGCACCGGGACAGGGTATAATGAGCAGTTCTTC.

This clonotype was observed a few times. CDR3 sequence: CASSPGAESPDTQYF. Here the CDR3 DNA reads TGTGCCAGCTCACCGGGCGCAGAATCCCCAGATACGCAGTATTTT. The chain uses TRBV18 and TRBJ2-3, with D hard to call. V was pared by 3 bases and J by 4 bases, with 14 bases between. In germline, CDR1 is KGHSH, CDR2 LQKENI. CDR3 size: 15 residues.

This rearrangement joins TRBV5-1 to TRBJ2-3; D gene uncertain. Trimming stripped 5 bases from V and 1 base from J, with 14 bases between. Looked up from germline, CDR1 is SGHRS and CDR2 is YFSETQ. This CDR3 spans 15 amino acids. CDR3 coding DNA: TGCGCCAGCAGTGGAGCAACCTCTCGCACAGATACGCAGTATTTT. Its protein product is CASSGATSRTDTQYF.

CDR3 DNA: TGTGCCAGCAGCCAGGGGGGGCTATTCGCCGGGGAGCTGTTTTTT. The encoded protein is CASSQGGLFAGELFF. V and J are TRBV3-1 and TRBJ2-2; a possible D gene is TRBD2 (7 bases). Trimming shortened V by 3 bases and J by 6 bases, and 14 bases separated the two germline ends. Germline V lookup: CDR1 LGHDT, CDR2 YNNKEL (reference sequence). The CDR3 has 15 amino acids.

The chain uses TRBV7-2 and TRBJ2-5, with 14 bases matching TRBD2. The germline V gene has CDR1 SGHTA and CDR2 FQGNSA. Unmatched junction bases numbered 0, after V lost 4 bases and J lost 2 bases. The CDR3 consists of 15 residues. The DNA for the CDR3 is TGTGCCAGCAGCTGGACTAGCGGGGGGCAAGAGACCCAGTACTTC. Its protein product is CASSWTSGGQETQYF.

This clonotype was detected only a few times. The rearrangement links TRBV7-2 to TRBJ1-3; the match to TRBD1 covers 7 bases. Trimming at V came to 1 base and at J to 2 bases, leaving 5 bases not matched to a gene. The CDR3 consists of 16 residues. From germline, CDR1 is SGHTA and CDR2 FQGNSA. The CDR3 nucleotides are TGTGCCAGCAGCTTAGGAGGGGGCTTTGCTGGAAACACCATATATTTT. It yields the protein CASSLGGGFAGNTIYF.

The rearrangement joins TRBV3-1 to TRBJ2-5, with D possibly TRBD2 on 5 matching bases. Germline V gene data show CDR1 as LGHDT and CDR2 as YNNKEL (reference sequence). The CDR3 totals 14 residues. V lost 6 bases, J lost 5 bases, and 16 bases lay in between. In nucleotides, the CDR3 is TGTGCCAGCAGTTTGATGGGAGTCCAGGAGACCCAGTACTTC. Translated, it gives CASSLMGVQETQYF.

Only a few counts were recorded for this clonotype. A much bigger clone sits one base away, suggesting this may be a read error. CDR3 bases: TGTGCCAGCAGTTACAGGGGGGGACAGCCCCAGCATTTT. This sequence encodes CASSYRGGQPQHF. This rearrangement joins TRBV3-1 to TRBJ1-5, with 8 bases identical to TRBD1. After removal of 6 bases from V and 7 bases from J, the junction contained 5 bases not matched to a gene. Germline assignment: CDR1 LGHDT and CDR2 YNNKEL (reference sequence). The CDR3 has 13 amino acids.

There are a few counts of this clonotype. The CDR3 spells CASSLRTGVNNEQFF. In DNA, the CDR3 is TGTGCCAGCAGTTTAAGGACAGGGGTCAACAATGAGCAGTTCTTC. The V gene is TRBV27, the J gene TRBJ2-1, with 9 bases identical to TRBD1. The CDR3 contains 15 residues. Germline CDR1 and CDR2: MNHEY and SMNVEV (reference sequence). The V gene end was trimmed by 2 bases and the J gene end by 5 bases; junction bases not matched to a gene: 4.